The rows below give T cell receptor beta chains drawn from one sample of a study of T cells in Graves' hyperthyroidism and ophthalmopathy. Each CDR3 protein is one row after TCRdb ran MiXCR on the multiplex PCR reads. The profile shows about 98,000 distinct CDR3 sequences, around 42% of them singletons. Sequencing was performed on peripheral blood or thyroid tissue (not recorded which). The receptors were sampled from a woman in her 30s with Graves' hyperthyroidism. CDR3s include the opening cysteine and the closing phenylalanine or tryptophan. The D gene is left open where the match is weak. Clone size is stated in some rows and not others, as once, few, many or a class when expanded.

d_call: TRBD2
v_call: TRBV9
j_call: TRBJ2-5
clone_size: .
cdr3_aa: CASSGLAGQETQYF
cdr3_nt: TGTGCCAGCAGCGGACTAGCGGGACAAGAGACCCAGTACTTC

d_call: .
v_call: TRBV7-6
j_call: TRBJ2-2
clone_size: many
cdr3_aa: CASSPSRLGSGELFF
cdr3_nt: TGTGCCAGCAGCCCCAGTCGGTTGGGGAGCGGGGAGCTGTTTTTT

d_call: .
v_call: TRBV7-8
j_call: TRBJ2-2
clone_size: .
cdr3_aa: CASSLIGEPFF
cdr3_nt: TGTGCCAGCAGCTTAATCGGGGAGCCGTTCTTT

d_call: TRBD1
v_call: TRBV20-1
j_call: TRBJ1-6
clone_size: .
cdr3_aa: CSARAGTGRSVNSPLHF
cdr3_nt: TGCAGTGCTAGAGCGGGGACAGGGCGGTCGGTCAATTCACCCCTCCACTTT

d_call: .
v_call: TRBV24-1
j_call: TRBJ2-2
clone_size: many
cdr3_aa: CATSDLGETGGYTGELFF
cdr3_nt: TGTGCCACCAGTGATTTGGGGGAGACAGGAGGTTACACCGGGGAGCTGTTTTTT

d_call: .
v_call: TRBV28
j_call: TRBJ1-5
clone_size: many
cdr3_aa: CASSLSTGRSNQPQHF
cdr3_nt: TGTGCCAGCAGTTTAAGTACGGGGCGTAGCAATCAGCCCCAGCATTTT

d_call: .
v_call: TRBV7-6
j_call: TRBJ2-7
clone_size: medium-sized
cdr3_aa: CASSLAPQSEQYF
cdr3_nt: TGTGCCAGCAGCTTAGCGCCCCAGTCTGAGCAGTACTTC

d_call: TRBD1
v_call: TRBV20-1
j_call: TRBJ2-7
clone_size: .
cdr3_aa: CSASNPQGVYEQYF
cdr3_nt: TGCAGTGCTAGTAATCCGCAGGGGGTCTACGAGCAGTACTTC

d_call: .
v_call: TRBV7-9
j_call: TRBJ2-6
clone_size: .
cdr3_aa: CASSLLTGSGANVPTF
cdr3_nt: TGTGCCAGCAGCTTGTTGACGGGCTCTGGGGCCAACGTCCCGACTTTC

d_call: TRBD1
v_call: TRBV7-3
j_call: TRBJ2-3
clone_size: once
cdr3_aa: CASSRGPGDTQYF
cdr3_nt: TGTGCCAGCAGCAGGGGGCCCGGAGATACGCAGTATTTT

d_call: .
v_call: TRBV14
j_call: TRBJ1-1
clone_size: .
cdr3_aa: CASSQRETNTEAFF
cdr3_nt: TGTGCCAGCAGCCAGAGAGAAACGAACACTGAAGCTTTCTTT

d_call: TRBD1
v_call: TRBV12-3/TRBV12-4
j_call: TRBJ2-7
clone_size: many
cdr3_aa: CASSLWDRAYEQYF
cdr3_nt: TGTGCCAGCAGTTTATGGGACAGGGCCTACGAGCAGTACTTC

d_call: TRBD2
v_call: TRBV10-3
j_call: TRBJ2-5
clone_size: .
cdr3_aa: CASLAGGGETQYF
cdr3_nt: TGTGCCAGTCTAGCGGGAGGGGGAGAGACCCAGTACTTC

d_call: .
v_call: TRBV20-1
j_call: TRBJ1-5
clone_size: .
cdr3_aa: CSARGLHSNQPQHF
cdr3_nt: TGCAGTGCTAGAGGGTTACATAGCAATCAGCCCCAGCATTTT

d_call: .
v_call: TRBV12-3/TRBV12-4
j_call: TRBJ1-2
clone_size: .
cdr3_aa: CASSLALGYTF
cdr3_nt: TGTGCCAGCAGTTTAGCGCTGGGCTACACCTTC

d_call: TRBD1
v_call: TRBV6-6
j_call: TRBJ1-5
clone_size: many
cdr3_aa: CASSRGPNQPQHF
cdr3_nt: TGTGCCAGCAGTAGGGGGCCTAATCAGCCCCAGCATTTT

d_call: .
v_call: TRBV2
j_call: TRBJ1-1
clone_size: .
cdr3_aa: CASSFDVEASF
cdr3_nt: TGTGCCAGCAGCTTCGACGTTGAAGCTTCCTTT

d_call: TRBD1
v_call: TRBV28
j_call: TRBJ2-5
clone_size: .
cdr3_aa: CASSLQGAWDQETQYF
cdr3_nt: TGTGCCAGCAGTTTGCAGGGGGCTTGGGACCAAGAGACCCAGTACTTC

d_call: TRBD2
v_call: TRBV20-1
j_call: TRBJ2-6
clone_size: many
cdr3_aa: CSAFSGPGVLTF
cdr3_nt: TGCAGTGCTTTTAGCGGGCCCGGGGTCCTGACTTTC

d_call: TRBD1
v_call: TRBV10-3
j_call: TRBJ2-7
clone_size: few
cdr3_aa: CAISRSGQISYEQYF
cdr3_nt: TGTGCCATCAGTCGCTCGGGACAGATCTCCTACGAGCAGTACTTC

d_call: .
v_call: TRBV28
j_call: TRBJ2-2
clone_size: many
cdr3_aa: CASSYAHGTTGELFF
cdr3_nt: TGTGCCAGCAGTTACGCCCACGGGACCACCGGGGAGCTGTTTTTT

d_call: .
v_call: TRBV6-5
j_call: TRBJ1-5
clone_size: many
cdr3_aa: CAHGGASNQPQHF
cdr3_nt: TGTGCCCACGGGGGGGCCTCTAATCAGCCCCAGCATTTT

d_call: TRBD2
v_call: TRBV7-2
j_call: TRBJ2-7
clone_size: few
cdr3_aa: CASSRTSGSYEQYF
cdr3_nt: TGTGCCAGCAGCAGAACTAGCGGCTCCTACGAGCAGTACTTC

d_call: TRBD1
v_call: TRBV7-9
j_call: TRBJ2-5
clone_size: .
cdr3_aa: CASSHSPGTGYQETQYF
cdr3_nt: TGTGCCAGCAGCCACAGCCCCGGGACAGGGTACCAAGAGACCCAGTACTTC

d_call: .
v_call: TRBV7-6
j_call: TRBJ1-5
clone_size: many
cdr3_aa: CASSSIPDPDQPQHF
cdr3_nt: TGTGCCAGCAGCTCCATTCCGGACCCCGACCAGCCCCAGCATTTT

d_call: TRBD1
v_call: TRBV12-3/TRBV12-4
j_call: TRBJ2-2
clone_size: few
cdr3_aa: CASSRGTGRTGELFF
cdr3_nt: TGTGCCAGCAGCCGGGGGACAGGGAGGACCGGGGAGCTGTTTTTT

d_call: TRBD1
v_call: TRBV24-1
j_call: TRBJ2-5
clone_size: .
cdr3_aa: CPTGVETQYF
cdr3_nt: TGTCCCACAGGGGTAGAGACCCAGTACTTC

d_call: .
v_call: TRBV20-1
j_call: TRBJ1-3
clone_size: many
cdr3_aa: CSARDTGTGNTIYF
cdr3_nt: TGCAGTGCTAGAGATACGGGGACGGGAAACACCATATATTTT

d_call: .
v_call: TRBV24-1
j_call: TRBJ1-2
clone_size: many
cdr3_aa: CATSDGKGGTGYTF
cdr3_nt: TGTGCCACCAGTGATGGAAAGGGGGGAACCGGCTACACCTTC

d_call: .
v_call: TRBV5-1
j_call: TRBJ1-1
clone_size: many
cdr3_aa: CASRTGDGNTEAFF
cdr3_nt: TGCGCCAGCAGGACGGGGGACGGTAACACTGAAGCTTTCTTT

d_call: TRBD1
v_call: TRBV27
j_call: TRBJ1-1
clone_size: .
cdr3_aa: CASSRDRVGEAFF
cdr3_nt: TGTGCCAGCAGTCGTGACAGGGTCGGTGAAGCTTTCTTT

d_call: .
v_call: TRBV20-1
j_call: TRBJ1-2
clone_size: few
cdr3_aa: CSARDRTSAYGYTF
cdr3_nt: TGCAGTGCTAGAGATCGAACGTCAGCATATGGCTACACCTTC

d_call: .
v_call: TRBV10-3
j_call: TRBJ1-2
clone_size: medium-sized
cdr3_aa: CAISALRGRTDYGYTF
cdr3_nt: TGTGCCATCAGTGCTTTGAGGGGCAGAACAGACTATGGCTACACCTTC

d_call: TRBD1
v_call: TRBV25-1
j_call: TRBJ1-2
clone_size: .
cdr3_aa: CASRDSLYGYTF
cdr3_nt: TGTGCCAGCCGGGACAGCCTCTATGGCTACACCTTC

d_call: TRBD2
v_call: TRBV7-9
j_call: TRBJ2-7
clone_size: many
cdr3_aa: CASSKREAYEQYF
cdr3_nt: TGTGCCAGCAGCAAGCGGGAGGCCTACGAGCAGTACTTC

d_call: .
v_call: TRBV5-1
j_call: TRBJ2-7
clone_size: many
cdr3_aa: CASSLVDTTREQYF
cdr3_nt: TGCGCCAGCAGCTTGGTGGACACCACCCGGGAGCAGTACTTC

d_call: .
v_call: TRBV19
j_call: TRBJ1-5
clone_size: many
cdr3_aa: CASSIWGAGGDQPQHF
cdr3_nt: TGTGCCAGTAGTATTTGGGGGGCCGGTGGGGATCAGCCCCAGCATTTT

d_call: .
v_call: TRBV3-1
j_call: TRBJ1-2
clone_size: many
cdr3_aa: CASSRSELYPNYGYTF
cdr3_nt: TGTGCCAGCAGCCGAAGTGAATTATATCCGAACTATGGCTACACCTTC

d_call: .
v_call: TRBV13
j_call: TRBJ2-7
clone_size: .
cdr3_aa: CASSSQGGDGYEQYF
cdr3_nt: TGTGCCAGCAGCTCCCAGGGTGGCGATGGCTACGAGCAGTACTTC

d_call: TRBD1
v_call: TRBV11-2
j_call: TRBJ1-1
clone_size: many
cdr3_aa: CASRPGTAGLENTEAFF
cdr3_nt: TGTGCCAGCAGACCCGGGACAGCTGGACTTGAGAACACTGAAGCTTTCTTT